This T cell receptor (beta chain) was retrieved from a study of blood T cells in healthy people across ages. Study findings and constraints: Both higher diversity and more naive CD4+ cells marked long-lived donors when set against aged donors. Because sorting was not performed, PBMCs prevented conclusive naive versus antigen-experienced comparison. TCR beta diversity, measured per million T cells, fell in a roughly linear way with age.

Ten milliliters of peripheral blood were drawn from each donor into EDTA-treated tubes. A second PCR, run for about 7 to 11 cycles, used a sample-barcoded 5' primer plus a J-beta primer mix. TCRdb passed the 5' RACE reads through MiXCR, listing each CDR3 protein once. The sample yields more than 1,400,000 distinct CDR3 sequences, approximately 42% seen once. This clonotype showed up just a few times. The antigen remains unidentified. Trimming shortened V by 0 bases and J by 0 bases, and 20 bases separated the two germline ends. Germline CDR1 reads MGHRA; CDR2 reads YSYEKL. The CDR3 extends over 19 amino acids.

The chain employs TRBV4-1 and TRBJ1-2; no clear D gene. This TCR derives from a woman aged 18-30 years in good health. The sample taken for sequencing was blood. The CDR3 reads CASSQEGSRLVQANYGYTF. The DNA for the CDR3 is TGCGCCAGCAGCCAAGAGGGGAGCCGGCTAGTGCAGGCTAACTATGGCTACACCTTC.